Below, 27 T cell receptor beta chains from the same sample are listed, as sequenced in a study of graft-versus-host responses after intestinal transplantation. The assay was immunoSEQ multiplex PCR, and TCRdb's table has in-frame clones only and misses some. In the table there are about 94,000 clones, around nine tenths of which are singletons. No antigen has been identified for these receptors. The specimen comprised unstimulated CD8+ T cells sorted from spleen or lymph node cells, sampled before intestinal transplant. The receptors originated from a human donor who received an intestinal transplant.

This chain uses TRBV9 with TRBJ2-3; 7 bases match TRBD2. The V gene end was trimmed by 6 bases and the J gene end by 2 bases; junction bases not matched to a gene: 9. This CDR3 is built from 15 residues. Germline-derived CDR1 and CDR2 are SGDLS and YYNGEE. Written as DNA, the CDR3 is TGTGCCAGCACGGCGGGGAGGGCCCTCACAGATACGCAGTATTTT. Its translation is CASTAGRALTDTQYF. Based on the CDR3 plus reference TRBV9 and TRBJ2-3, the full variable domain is DSGVTQTPKHLITATGQRVTLRCSPRSGDLSVYWYQQSLDQGLQFLIQYYNGEERAKGNILERFSAQQFPDLHSELNLSSLELGDSALYFCASTAGRALTDTQYFGPGTRLTVL.

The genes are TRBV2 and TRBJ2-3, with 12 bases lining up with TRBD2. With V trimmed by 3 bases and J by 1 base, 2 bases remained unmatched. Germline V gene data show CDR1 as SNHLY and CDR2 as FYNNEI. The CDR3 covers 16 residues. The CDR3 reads CASSDLAGGGTDTQYF. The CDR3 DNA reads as TGTGCCAGCAGTGATCTAGCGGGAGGGGGCACAGATACGCAGTATTTT.

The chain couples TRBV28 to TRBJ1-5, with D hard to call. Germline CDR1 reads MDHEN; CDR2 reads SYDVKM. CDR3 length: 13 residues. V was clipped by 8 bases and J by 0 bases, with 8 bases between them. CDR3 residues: CASFEASNQPQHF. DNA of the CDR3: TGTGCCAGCTTTGAGGCTAGCAATCAGCCCCAGCATTTT.

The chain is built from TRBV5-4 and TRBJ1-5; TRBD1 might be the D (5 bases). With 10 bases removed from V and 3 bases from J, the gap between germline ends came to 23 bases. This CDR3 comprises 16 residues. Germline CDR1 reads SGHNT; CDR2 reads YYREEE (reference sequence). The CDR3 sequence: CAGGPGLRPDNQPQHF. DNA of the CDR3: TGTGCCGGTGGGCCAGGGCTAAGACCGGACAATCAGCCCCAGCATTTT.

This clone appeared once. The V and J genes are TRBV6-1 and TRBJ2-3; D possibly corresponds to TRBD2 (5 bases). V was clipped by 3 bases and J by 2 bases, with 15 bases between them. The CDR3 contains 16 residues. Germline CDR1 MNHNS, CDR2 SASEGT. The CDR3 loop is CASSEISPRVTDTQYF. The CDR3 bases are TGTGCCAGCAGTGAGATTAGCCCGAGGGTCACAGATACGCAGTATTTT.

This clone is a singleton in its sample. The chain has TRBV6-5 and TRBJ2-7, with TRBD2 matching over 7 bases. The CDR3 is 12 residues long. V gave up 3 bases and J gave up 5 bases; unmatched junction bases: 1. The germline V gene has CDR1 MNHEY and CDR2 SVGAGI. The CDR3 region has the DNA TGTGCCAGCAGTTATCGGGGGGACGAGCAGTACTTC. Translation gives CASSYRGDEQYF.

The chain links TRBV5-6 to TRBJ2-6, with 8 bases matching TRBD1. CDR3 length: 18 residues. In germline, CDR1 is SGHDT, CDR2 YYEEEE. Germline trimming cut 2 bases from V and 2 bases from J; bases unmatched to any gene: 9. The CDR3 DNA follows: TGTGCCAGCAGCTTTAGGGCAGGGGGCGAAGCTGGGGCCAACGTCCTGACTTTC. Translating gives CASSFRAGGEAGANVLTF.

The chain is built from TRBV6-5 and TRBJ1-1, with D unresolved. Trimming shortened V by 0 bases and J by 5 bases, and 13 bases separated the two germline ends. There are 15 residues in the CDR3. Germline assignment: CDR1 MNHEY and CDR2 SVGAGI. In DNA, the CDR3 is TGTGCCAGCAGTTACTCAGCCAGGAGGAGGACTGAAGCTTTCTTT. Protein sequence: CASSYSARRRTEAFF.

CDR3 nucleotide sequence: TGTGCCAGTAGCCTGAGACAGGGGCCCTACGAGCAGTACTTC. Its translation: CASSLRQGPYEQYF. The chain couples TRBV19 to TRBJ2-7; 8 nucleotides align to TRBD1. The CDR3 length is 14 residues. CDR1 and CDR2 from the germline V gene are LNHDA and SQIVND (reference sequence). V lost 6 bases to trimming and J lost 2 bases; unmatched junction nucleotides: 6.

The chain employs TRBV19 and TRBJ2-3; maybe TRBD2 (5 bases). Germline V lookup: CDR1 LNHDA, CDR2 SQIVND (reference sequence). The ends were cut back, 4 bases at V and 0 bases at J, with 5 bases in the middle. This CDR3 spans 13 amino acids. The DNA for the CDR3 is TGTGCCAGTAGTACTAGCAGCACAGATACGCAGTATTTT. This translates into CASSTSSTDTQYF.

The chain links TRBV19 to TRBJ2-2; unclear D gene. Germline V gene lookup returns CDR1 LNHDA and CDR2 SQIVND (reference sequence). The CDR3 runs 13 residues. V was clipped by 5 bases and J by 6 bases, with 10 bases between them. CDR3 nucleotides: TGTGCCAGTAGTTGGCCTTCATCCGGGGAGCTGTTTTTT. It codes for CASSWPSSGELFF.

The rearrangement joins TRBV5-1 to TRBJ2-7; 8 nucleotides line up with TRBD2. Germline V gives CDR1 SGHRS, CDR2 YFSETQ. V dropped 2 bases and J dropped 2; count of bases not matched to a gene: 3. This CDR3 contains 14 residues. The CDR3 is CASSFREGPYEQYF. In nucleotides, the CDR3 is TGCGCCAGCAGCTTCCGGGAGGGCCCCTACGAGCAGTACTTC.

CDR3 in amino acids: CASRRLAGGGDTQYF. CDR3 nucleotide sequence: TGTGCCAGCAGGCGACTAGCGGGAGGGGGAGATACGCAGTATTTT. This sequence joins TRBV2 and TRBJ2-3; TRBD2 matches 14 bases. The ends lost 6 bases at V and 5 bases at J; junction bases unmatched: 4. The CDR3 loop spans 15 amino acids. Germline-derived CDR1 and CDR2 are SNHLY and FYNNEI. The variable domain in full, with the rest retrieved from reference TRBV2 and TRBJ2-3, is EPEVTQTPSHQVTQMGQEVILRCVPISNHLYFYWYRQILGQKVEFLVSFYNNEISEKSEIFDDQFSVERPDGSNFTLKIRSTKLEDSAMYFCASRRLAGGGDTQYFGPGTRLTVL.

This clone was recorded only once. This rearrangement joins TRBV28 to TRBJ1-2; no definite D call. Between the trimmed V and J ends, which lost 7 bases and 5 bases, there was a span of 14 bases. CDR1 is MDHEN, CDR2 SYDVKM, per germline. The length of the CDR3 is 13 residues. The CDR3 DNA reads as TGTGCCAGCACCCAGAGGACTGAATATGGCTACACCTTC. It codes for CASTQRTEYGYTF.

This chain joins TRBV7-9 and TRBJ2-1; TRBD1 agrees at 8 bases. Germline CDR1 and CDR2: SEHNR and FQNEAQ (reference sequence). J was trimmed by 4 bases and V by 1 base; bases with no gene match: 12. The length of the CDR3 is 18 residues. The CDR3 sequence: CASSLVGQVRTGYNEQFF. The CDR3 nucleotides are TGTGCCAGCAGCTTAGTGGGACAGGTCAGGACCGGTTACAATGAGCAGTTCTTC.

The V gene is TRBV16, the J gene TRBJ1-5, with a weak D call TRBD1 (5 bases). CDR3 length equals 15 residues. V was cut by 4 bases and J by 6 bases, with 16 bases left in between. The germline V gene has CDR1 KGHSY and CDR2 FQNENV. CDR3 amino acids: CASSLHYLRVQPQHF. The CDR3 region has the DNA TGTGCCAGCAGCCTCCATTACCTCAGGGTTCAGCCCCAGCATTTT.

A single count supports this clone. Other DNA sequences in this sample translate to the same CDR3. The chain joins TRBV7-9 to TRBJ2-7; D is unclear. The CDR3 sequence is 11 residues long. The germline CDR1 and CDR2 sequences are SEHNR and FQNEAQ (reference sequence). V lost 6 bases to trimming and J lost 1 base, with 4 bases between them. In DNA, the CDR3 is TGTGCCAGCAGTCCGTCCTACGAGCAGTACTTC. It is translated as CASSPSYEQYF. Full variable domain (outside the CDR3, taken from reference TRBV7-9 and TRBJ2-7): DTGVSQNPRHKITKRGQNVTFRCDPISEHNRLYWYRQTLGQGPEFLTYFQNEAQLEKSRLLSDRFSAERPKGSFSTLEIQRTEQGDSAMYLCASSPSYEQYFGPGTRLTVT.

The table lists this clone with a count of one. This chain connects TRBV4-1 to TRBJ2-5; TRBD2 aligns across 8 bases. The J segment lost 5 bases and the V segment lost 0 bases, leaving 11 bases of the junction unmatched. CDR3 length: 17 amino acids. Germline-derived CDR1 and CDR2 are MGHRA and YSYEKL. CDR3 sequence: CASSQEALRTSIETQYF. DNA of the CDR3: TGCGCCAGCAGCCAAGAAGCCCTACGGACTAGCATCGAGACCCAGTACTTC.

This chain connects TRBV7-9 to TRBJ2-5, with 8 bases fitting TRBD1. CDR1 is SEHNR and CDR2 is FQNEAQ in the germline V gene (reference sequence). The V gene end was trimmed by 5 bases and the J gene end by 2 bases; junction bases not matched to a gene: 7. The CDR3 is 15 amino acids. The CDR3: CASSTRDRYQETQYF. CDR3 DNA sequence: TGTGCCAGCAGCACACGGGACAGGTATCAAGAGACCCAGTACTTC.

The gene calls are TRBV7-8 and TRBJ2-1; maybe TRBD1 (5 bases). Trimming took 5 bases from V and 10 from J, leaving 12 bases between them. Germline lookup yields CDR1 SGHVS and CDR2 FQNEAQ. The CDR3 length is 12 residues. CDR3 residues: CASSQEWGEQFF. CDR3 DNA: TGTGCCAGCAGCCAGGAGTGGGGCGAGCAGTTCTTC.

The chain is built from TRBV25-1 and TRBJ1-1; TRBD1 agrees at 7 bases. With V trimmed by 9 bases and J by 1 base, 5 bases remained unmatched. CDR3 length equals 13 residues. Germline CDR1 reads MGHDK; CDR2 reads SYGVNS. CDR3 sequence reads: CARDRVRNTEAFF. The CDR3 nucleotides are TGTGCCAGAGACAGGGTCAGGAACACTGAAGCTTTCTTT.

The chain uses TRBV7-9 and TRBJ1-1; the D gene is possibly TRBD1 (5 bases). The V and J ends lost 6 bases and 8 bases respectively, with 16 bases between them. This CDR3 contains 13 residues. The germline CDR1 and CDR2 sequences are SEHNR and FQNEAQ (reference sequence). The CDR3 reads CASSLSGQPEAFF. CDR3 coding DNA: TGTGCCAGCAGTCTTAGCGGACAACCAGAAGCTTTCTTT.

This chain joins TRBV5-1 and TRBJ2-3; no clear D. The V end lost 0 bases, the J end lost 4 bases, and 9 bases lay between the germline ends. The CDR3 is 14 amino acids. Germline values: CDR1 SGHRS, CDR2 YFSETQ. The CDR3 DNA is TGCGCCAGCAGCTTGGGCCCCAGGTCAGATACGCAGTATTTT. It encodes CASSLGPRSDTQYF.

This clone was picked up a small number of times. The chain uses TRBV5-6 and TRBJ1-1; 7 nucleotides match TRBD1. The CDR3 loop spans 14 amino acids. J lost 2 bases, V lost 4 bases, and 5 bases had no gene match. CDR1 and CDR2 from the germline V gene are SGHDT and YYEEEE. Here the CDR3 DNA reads TGTGCCAGCAGCCCGGGACAGACAAACACTGAAGCTTTCTTT. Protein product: CASSPGQTNTEAFF.

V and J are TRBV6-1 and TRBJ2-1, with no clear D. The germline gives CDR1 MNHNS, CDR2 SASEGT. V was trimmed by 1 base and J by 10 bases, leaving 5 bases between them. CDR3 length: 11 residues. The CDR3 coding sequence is TGTGCCAGCAGTGAAGGGGCAGAGCAGTTCTTC. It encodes CASSEGAEQFF.

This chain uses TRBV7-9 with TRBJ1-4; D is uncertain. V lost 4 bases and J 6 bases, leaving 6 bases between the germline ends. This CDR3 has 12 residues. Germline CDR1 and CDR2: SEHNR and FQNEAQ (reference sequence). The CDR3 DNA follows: TGTGCCAGCAGCTCCCTCGATGAAAAACTGTTTTTT. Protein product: CASSSLDEKLFF.

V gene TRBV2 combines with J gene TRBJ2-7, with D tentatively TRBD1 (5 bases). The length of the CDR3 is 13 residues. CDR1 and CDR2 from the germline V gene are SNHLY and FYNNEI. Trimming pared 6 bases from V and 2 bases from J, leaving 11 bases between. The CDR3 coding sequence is TGTGCCAGCAGGCACAGGACCCCCTACGAGCAGTACTTC. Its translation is CASRHRTPYEQYF.